This TCR beta chain appears in the sequencing data of a study of CD8+ T cells in alopecia areata. Whole-study findings and limits: Elevated clonality characterized lesional scalp relative to normal scalp, particularly in alopecia totalis/universalis. With patients, TCR sharing proved less clear than in mice, a difference possibly related to HLA.

Worth noting for this clone: Its target is not known.

RNA was extracted and reverse transcribed into cDNA as the sequencing template. Here immunoSEQ multiplex PCR was the method, and the copy in TCRdb shows in-frame clones only, minus some. The table records around 250,000 clones, roughly 69% of them present only once. The sample consisted of CD4+ T cells sorted from blood, taken at week 0. The TCR comes from a human donor with alopecia areata.

The CDR3 here is CASSSQGAGEQFF. The CDR3 DNA follows: TGTGCCAGCAGCTCGCAGGGGGCGGGTGAGCAGTTCTTC. J is TRBJ2-1 and V is TRBV7-3, with 8 bases matching TRBD1. Looked up from germline, CDR1 is SGHTA and CDR2 is FQGTGA. V gave up 4 bases and J gave up 9 bases; unmatched junction bases: 5. This CDR3 contains 13 residues.